The 15 T cell receptor beta chains reported below all come from one sample, sequenced in a study of T cells after yellow fever vaccination (dated by TCRdb to between 2018 and 2021). The library relied on 5' RACE. Instrument on record: Illumina HiSeq 2500. TCRdb itself trimmed the public reads at Q25 with fastp, ran MiXCR and retained productive beta chains. For every CDR3 protein sequence, its rows merge into one entry that carries the most common genes and DNA. Within this sample are about 31,000 distinct CDR3 sequences, with roughly a tenth of them counted one time only. Approximately 12% of the sample comes from the top ten. Per the publication, the treatment or condition label means: live attenuated yellow fever vaccine strain. The source was PBMCs, either bulk or a sorted T-cell subset (CD4+, CD8+, memory, or dextramer-sorted; not recorded which), collected more than 14 days after the first yellow fever vaccination. These TCRs come from a man aged 18 to 29 who received the YFV17D yellow fever vaccine.

This clonotype was observed at least ten times. The chain carries TRBV7-2 and TRBJ2-3, with TRBD1 matching 10 bases. The trim removed 3 bases at V and 4 bases at J, leaving 4 bases unmatched. The CDR3 extends over 15 amino acids. The germline CDR1 and CDR2 sequences are SGHTA and FQGNSA. The CDR3 sequence: CASSFPGQGPDTQYF. CDR3 nucleotide sequence: TGTGCCAGCAGCTTCCCGGGACAGGGGCCAGATACGCAGTATTTT.

By share, this clonotype ranks as medium-sized (0.01 to 0.1%). The chain couples TRBV10-3 to TRBJ2-3, with D hard to call. Trimming pared 0 bases from V and 4 bases from J, leaving 2 bases between. The germline gives CDR1 ENHRY, CDR2 SYGVKD. CDR3 length: 12 residues. The DNA for the CDR3 is TGTGCCATCAGTGAGTCAGCAGATACGCAGTATTTT. Protein sequence: CAISESADTQYF.

There are many counts of this clonotype. The V gene is TRBV7-2, the J gene TRBJ2-3, with D perhaps being TRBD1 or TRBD2 (6 bases each). The CDR3 has 16 amino acids. From germline, CDR1 is SGHTA and CDR2 FQGNSA. V lost 2 bases to trimming and J lost 2 bases, with 14 bases between them. The CDR3 DNA reads as TGTGCCAGCAGCTTATGGAAAGGGGGGCCCACAGATACGCAGTATTTT. This translates into CASSLWKGGPTDTQYF. Supplemented by reference TRBV7-2 and TRBJ2-3, the full variable domain reads GAGVSQSPSNKVTEKGKDVELRCDPISGHTALYWYRQSLGQGLEFLIYFQGNSAPDKSGLPSDRFSAERTGGSVSTLTIQRTQQEDSAVYLCASSLWKGGPTDTQYFGPGTRLTVL.

In this sample, this clonotype turned up many times. This chain joins TRBV5-1 and TRBJ1-4, with 7 nucleotides matching TRBD1. The CDR3 runs 15 residues. Per germline, CDR1 SGHRS and CDR2 YFSETQ. The V gene end was trimmed by 4 bases and the J gene end by 4 bases; junction bases not matched to a gene: 7. CDR3 sequence (DNA): TGCGCCAGCAGCGTCGGGGGACAGTTTAATGAAAAACTGTTTTTT. Translated, it gives CASSVGGQFNEKLFF. Combining the CDR3 with reference TRBV5-1 and TRBJ1-4 gives the whole variable domain KAGVTQTPRYLIKTRGQQVTLSCSPISGHRSVSWYQQTPGQGLQFLFEYFSETQRNKGNFPGRFSGRQFSNSRSEMNVSTLELGDSALYLCASSVGGQFNEKLFFGSGTQLSVL.

This clonotype was observed many times. The chain links TRBV3-1 to TRBJ2-1; 10 nucleotides match TRBD2. Germline lookup yields CDR1 LGHDT and CDR2 YNNKEL (reference sequence). With 5 bases clipped from V and 4 bases from J, the junction kept 8 bases outside the gene matches. The CDR3 contains 16 residues. CDR3 sequence reads: CASSSGSGGTYNEQFF. CDR3 coding DNA: TGTGCCAGCAGCTCAGGTAGCGGGGGGACTTACAATGAGCAGTTCTTC.

This clonotype was seen a handful of times. This sequence joins TRBV7-2 and TRBJ2-7, with 12 nucleotides matching TRBD2. Germline V lookup: CDR1 SGHTA, CDR2 FQGNSA. Trimming took 0 bases from V and 4 from J; bases not matched to a gene: 4. The CDR3 has 16 amino acids. Here the CDR3 DNA reads TGTGCCAGCAGCTTAGCCGGACTAGCGGGGACTTACGAGCAGTACTTC. Protein: CASSLAGLAGTYEQYF.

This chain links TRBV5-4 with TRBJ1-4; D not certain. With 0 bases removed from V and 0 bases from J, the gap between germline ends came to 6 bases. The CDR3 extends over 15 amino acids. CDR1 and CDR2 from the germline V gene are SGHNT and YYREEE (reference sequence). CDR3 in DNA: TGTGCCAGCAGCTTGGACGTTGCAACTAATGAAAAACTGTTTTTT. It specifies CASSLDVATNEKLFF.

This clonotype was picked up many times. The V gene is TRBV11-2, the J gene TRBJ1-3; D may be TRBD1 (5 bases). The CDR3 contains 15 residues. CDR1 is SGHAT, CDR2 FQNNGV, per germline. Deletions cut 4 bases from V and 0 bases from J, with 10 bases between. CDR3 in amino acids: CASSSGGGSGNTIYF. For the CDR3, the DNA is TGTGCCAGCAGCTCGGGGGGGGGCTCTGGAAACACCATATATTTT.

In its sample, this clonotype was seen many times. The V gene is TRBV4-3, the J gene TRBJ2-5; D is unclear. The CDR3 contains 16 residues. V was clipped by 4 bases and J by 5 bases, with 20 bases between them. Germline-derived CDR1 and CDR2 are LGHNA and YSLEER. The CDR3 coding sequence is TGCGCCAGCAGCCGCCCCATTTTCCGGAGAAGGGAGACCCAGTACTTC. It translates to CASSRPIFRRRETQYF.

Points on this clonotype: This may be a read error: a much more frequent sequence differs by one nucleotide. The chain employs TRBV19 and TRBJ1-5, with unresolved D. This CDR3 comprises 13 residues. Germline loops: CDR1 LNHDA, CDR2 SQIVND (reference sequence). The CDR3 loop reads CAGSVFSNQPQHF. CDR3 DNA sequence: TGTGCCGGTAGCGTCTTTAGCAATCAGCCCCAGCATTTT.

Points on this clonotype: This could be a read error, since a much larger clone is one nucleotide away. The J gene is TRBJ2-3, the V gene TRBV24-1, with D perhaps being TRBD1 or TRBD2 (5 bases each). The germline CDR1 and CDR2 sequences are KGHDR and SFDVKD. The CDR3 is 11 amino acids. DNA of the CDR3: TGTGCCACCAGTGAGGGACGTACGAAGTATTTT. This gives the protein CATSEGRTKYF.

Comment on this clonotype: A read error may be the cause here, since a much bigger clone is one base away. The CDR3 DNA is TGCAGTGCTAGCAAGGGGGTCGACACTGAAGCTTTCTTT. Translation: CSASKGVDTEAFF. The V call is TRBV20-1, the J call TRBJ1-1; D possibly corresponds to TRBD1 (6 bases). CDR3 length equals 13 residues. The germline CDR1 and CDR2 sequences are DFQATT and SNEGSKA (reference sequence). The germline V and J ends were trimmed by 3 bases and 3 bases, with 11 bases remaining between them.

In its sample, this clonotype was seen many times. This chain joins TRBV6-2 or TRBV6-3 and TRBJ1-2; the match to TRBD1 covers 7 bases. This CDR3 contains 14 residues. Unmatched junction bases numbered 7, after V lost 7 bases and J lost 2 bases. Germline V CDR1 and CDR2: MNHEY, SVGEGT. The CDR3 sequence is CASTEPRGNYGYTF. The CDR3 coding sequence is TGTGCCAGCACCGAACCCAGGGGGAACTATGGCTACACCTTC.

The rearrangement links TRBV18 to TRBJ2-7, with a weak D call TRBD1 (6 bases). This CDR3 contains 16 residues. V was clipped by 3 bases and J by 4 bases, with 19 bases between them. Germline V gene data show CDR1 as KGHSH and CDR2 as LQKENI. CDR3 sequence: CASSPAGAGVLYEQYF. DNA of the CDR3: TGTGCCAGCTCACCGGCTGGGGCAGGGGTGTTGTACGAGCAGTACTTC.

This clonotype was recorded many times. The chain employs TRBV24-1 and TRBJ2-2; D is undetermined. Trimming cost V 5 bases and J 5 bases, with 8 bases left between them. This CDR3 comprises 13 residues. Germline V gives CDR1 KGHDR, CDR2 SFDVKD. DNA for the CDR3: TGTGCCACCAGTGTATCCGGGACCGGGGAGCTGTTTTTT. It codes for CATSVSGTGELFF.